This entry concerns a single TCR beta chain. Its antigen remains undetermined. The input lacks base qualities; no much larger clone sits a single base away. V is pruned by 2 bases and J by 3 bases, leaving 6 bases of the junction without a gene match. From its cysteine to its phenylalanine, the CDR3 spans 15 amino acids. Left in the record is the CDR3 DNA by itself, 45 bases read in frame from the first base. CDR1 KGHSH and CDR2 LQKENI are derived from the germline V gene. Reads for this sample came from an Illumina HiSeq 1500. The public reads were reprocessed in TCRdb via fastp at Q25 and MiXCR, keeping in-frame beta chains. All rows with the same CDR3 protein become a single entry with the most common DNA and genes. For this sample there are 600,000 to 700,000 distinct CDR3 sequences; around 31% appear just once. The biggest ten clones account for about 20% of the sample. These data come from a study of T cell repertoires in cytomegalovirus infection (dated by TCRdb to the late 2010s). Regarding the complete study: Recently identified HLA-C-restricted CMV epitopes, whose presentation resists viral immunomodulation, were targeted by peptide stimulations together with well-studied HLA-B-restricted epitopes. Donor HLA type was relevant to the analysis, because carriage of CMV infection together with the matching HLA type was indicated by public TCR beta signatures.

General study outcomes and caveats: Carriers of CMV infection plus the relevant HLA type were discriminated by the cumulative frequency of public TCR beta family members in the study cohort and in an independent approximately 400-donor cohort. The ex vivo response was dominated by HLA-C-restricted CMV-specific TCR beta clonotypes, and the single most frequent clonotype in two of eight donors was supplied by these HLA-C-restricted clonotypes.

What this sample's treatment or condition label stands for: in vitro stimulation with specific CMV peptide epitopes to enrich CMV-specific T cells. This clonotype originated in a human donor in good health (CMV status not recorded). Some clones in this sample may be carry-over from other donors' samples. This material consisted of cultured PBMCs, taken from culture after CMV antigen stimulation. The V and J genes are TRBV18 and TRBJ1-2; 7 junctional bases match TRBD1. The CDR3 sequence is CASSPRQGWDYGYTF. The DNA is as follows: TGTGCCAGCTCACCAAGACAGGGATGGGACTATGGCTACACCTTC.